A selection of T cell receptor beta chains follows, all from one sample in a study of control samples from healthy donors and cancer patients. Clones were sequenced by immunoSEQ multiplex PCR, and TCRdb holds only the in-frame ones, with some missing. The sample holds approximately 40,000 clones, roughly nine tenths seen once. Input material: blood. These receptors all stem from a woman aged 45 to 65 in good health. The CDR3 runs from the conserved cysteine through the conserved F or W. The D gene is left open where the match is weak. Some rows mark clone size as missing; the rest say once, few, many or name a class of expanded clone.

j_gene | abundance | v_gene | len | d_gene | CDR3aa | CDR3nt
TRBJ2-3 | - | TRBV13 | 17 | TRBD2 | CASSLRSSGGFTDTQYF | TGTGCCAGCAGCTTACGGTCTAGCGGGGGTTTCACAGATACGCAGTATTTT
TRBJ1-1 | - | TRBV7-2 | 15 | - | CASSLQGQLNTEAFF | TGTGCCAGCAGCCTTCAGGGGCAACTGAACACTGAAGCTTTCTTT
TRBJ1-2 | few | TRBV15 | 16 | TRBD1 | CATSRDHPSPGGGYTF | TGTGCCACCAGCAGAGATCACCCATCCCCAGGGGGTGGCTACACCTTC
TRBJ1-6 | - | TRBV18 | 13 | - | CASTPLGNSPLHF | TGTGCCAGCACACCCCTCGGCAATTCACCCCTCCACTTT
TRBJ2-2 | - | TRBV7-9 | 18 | - | CASTWGDTSLPYYGELFF | TGTGCCAGCACCTGGGGGGACACCTCACTACCCTATTACGGGGAGCTGTTTTTT
TRBJ2-2 | - | TRBV18 | 16 | - | CASSPLAGANTGELFF | TGTGCCAGCTCACCACTAGCAGGGGCGAACACCGGGGAGCTGTTTTTT
TRBJ1-1 | - | TRBV5-1 | 12 | - | CASSTQGTEAFF | TGCGCCAGCAGCACCCAGGGGACTGAAGCTTTCTTT
TRBJ2-3 | once | TRBV6-2/TRBV6-3 | 15 | - | CASSARKTSTDTQYF | TGTGCCAGCAGCGCTAGAAAGACTAGCACAGATACGCAGTATTTT
TRBJ1-5 | - | TRBV7-9 | 15 | - | CASRKGESLDQPQHF | TGTGCCAGCAGAAAAGGGGAAAGTCTCGATCAGCCCCAGCATTTT
TRBJ1-4 | - | TRBV6-5 | 16 | TRBD1 | CASSYTGTGGNEKLFF | TGTGCCAGCAGTTACACTGGGACAGGGGGGAATGAAAAACTGTTTTTT
TRBJ1-6 | - | TRBV7-9 | 15 | - | CASSLEDRNNSPLHF | TGTGCCAGCAGCTTAGAGGACCGTAATAATTCACCCCTCCACTTT
TRBJ1-6 | - | TRBV7-2 | 15 | - | CASSEWVSGNSPLHF | TGTGCCAGCAGCGAGTGGGTCAGTGGGAATTCACCCCTCCACTTT
TRBJ2-1 | - | TRBV18 | 14 | - | CASSPGLDYNEQFF | TGTGCCAGCTCCCCCGGACTGGACTACAATGAGCAGTTCTTC
TRBJ1-2 | - | TRBV27 | 16 | - | CASRGQSSPRDYGYTF | TGTGCCAGCAGAGGACAGTCCTCCCCACGGGACTATGGCTACACCTTC
TRBJ1-1 | - | TRBV5-5 | 14 | - | CASSLVPGNTEAFF | TGTGCCAGCAGCTTGGTGCCAGGGAACACTGAAGCTTTCTTT
TRBJ1-2 | - | TRBV3-1/TRBV3-2 | 15 | - | CASSRRTTTTYGYTF | TGTGCCAGCAGCCGTCGGACAACCACCACCTATGGCTACACCTTC
TRBJ1-5 | - | TRBV3-1/TRBV3-2 | 13 | - | CASSQADNQPQHF | TGTGCCAGCAGCCAAGCGGACAATCAGCCCCAGCATTTT
TRBJ1-3 | - | TRBV5-1 | 16 | - | CASSFEGGATGNTIYF | TGCGCCAGCAGCTTCGAGGGGGGTGCTACGGGAAACACCATATATTTT
TRBJ1-1 | - | TRBV18 | 15 | - | CASSPDPPRTTGAFF | TGTGCCAGCTCACCTGACCCCCCCAGGACAACCGGAGCTTTCTTT
TRBJ1-6 | - | TRBV7-9 | 14 | - | CASSLGDYNSPLHF | TGTGCCAGCAGCTTAGGAGATTATAATTCACCCCTCCACTTT
TRBJ2-5 | - | TRBV19 | 16 | TRBD2 | CASTNHPGLVRETQYF | TGTGCCAGTACAAATCATCCGGGACTAGTGAGAGAGACCCAGTACTTC
TRBJ1-3 | once | TRBV6-1 | 15 | TRBD1 | CASSDRTGRGNTIYF | TGTGCCAGCAGTGACCGGACAGGGAGGGGAAACACCATATATTTT
TRBJ2-1 | few | TRBV7-3 | 14 | TRBD1 | CASSSSDRVNEQFF | TGTGCCAGCAGCTCCTCGGACAGGGTAAATGAGCAGTTCTTC
TRBJ2-5 | few | TRBV7-9 | 15 | - | CASSSGLPGQETQYF | TGTGCCAGCAGCTCCGGCCTGCCAGGGCAAGAGACCCAGTACTTC
TRBJ1-1 | - | TRBV4-3 | 15 | - | CASSQEQGINTEAFF | TGCGCCAGCAGCCAAGAGCAGGGAATCAACACTGAAGCTTTCTTT